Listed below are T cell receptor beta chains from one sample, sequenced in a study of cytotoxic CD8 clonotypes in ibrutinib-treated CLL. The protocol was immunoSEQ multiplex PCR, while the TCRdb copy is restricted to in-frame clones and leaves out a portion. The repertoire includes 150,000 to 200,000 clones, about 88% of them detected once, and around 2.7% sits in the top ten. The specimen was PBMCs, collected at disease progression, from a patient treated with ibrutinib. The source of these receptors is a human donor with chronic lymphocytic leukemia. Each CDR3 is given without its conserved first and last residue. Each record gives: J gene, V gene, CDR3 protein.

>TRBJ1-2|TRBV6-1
ASSEALGRLYT
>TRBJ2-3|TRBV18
ASSSNILTDTQY
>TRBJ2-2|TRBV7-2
ASSLGPRNTGELF
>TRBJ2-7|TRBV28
ASSSHMLPGQGAYEQY
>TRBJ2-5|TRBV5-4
ASSLVVQETQY
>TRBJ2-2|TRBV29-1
SVEQINGELF
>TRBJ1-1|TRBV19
ASSITENTEAF
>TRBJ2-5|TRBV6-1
ASTLTGEETQY
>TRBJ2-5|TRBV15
ATSSLSETQY
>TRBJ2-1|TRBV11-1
ASSPPGLAGYPGVSEQF
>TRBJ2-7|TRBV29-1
SVGGIPYEQY
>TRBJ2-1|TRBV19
ASSGMSSYNEQF
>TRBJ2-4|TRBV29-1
SVKPGQGAGNIQY
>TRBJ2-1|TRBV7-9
ASSPMSVLLHNEQF
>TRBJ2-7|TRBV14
ASSLGLAASASYEQY
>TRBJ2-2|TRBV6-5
ASSYSGPANTGELF
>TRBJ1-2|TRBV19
ASSQPPSGVTYGYT
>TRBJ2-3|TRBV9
ASSVAEGYQTQY
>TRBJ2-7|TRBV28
ASSSPTSGRSYEQY
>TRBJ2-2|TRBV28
ASSLSRAGELF
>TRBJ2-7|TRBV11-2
ASSLTDSSYEQY
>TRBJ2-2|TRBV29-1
SILRGAGELF